These 8 T cell receptor beta chains were all obtained from the same sample, sequenced in a study of breast tumors, draining lymph nodes, adjacent tissues. Using its own MiXCR run on the multiplex PCR reads, TCRdb lists one record per CDR3 protein. The profile covers 150,000 to 200,000 distinct CDR3 sequences, with roughly a third appearing a single time and less than 4% taken by the ten largest. Samples came from axillary lymph nodes draining the breast cancer. Sample: axillary lymph node tissue. These receptors came from a female donor with breast cancer. Some clones in this sample may be carry-over from other donors' samples.

The CDR3 nucleotides are TGTGCCAGCATCGTTCAGGGCAGGAATTCACCCCTCCACTTT. Protein product: CASIVQGRNSPLHF. The rearrangement links TRBV2 to TRBJ1-6; TRBD1 is a possible D gene (5 bases). Germline V gene lookup returns CDR1 SNHLY and CDR2 FYNNEI. This CDR3 spans 14 amino acids. Trimming shortened V by 7 bases and J by 7 bases, and 14 bases separated the two germline ends.

The V gene is TRBV20-1, the J gene TRBJ1-4; 7 bases map to TRBD1. V shed 0 bases, J shed 1 base, and the junction held 5 bases outside the gene matches. The CDR3 has 16 residues. CDR1 DFQATT and CDR2 SNEGSKA come from the germline V gene (reference sequence). This CDR3 is CSARDIPGGTNEKLFF. Here the CDR3 DNA reads TGCAGTGCTAGAGACATACCAGGGGGAACTAATGAAAAACTGTTTTTT.

This clonotype was found many times. The chain joins TRBV14 to TRBJ2-7, with 7 bases lining up with TRBD1. The J segment lost 0 bases and the V segment lost 4 bases, leaving 6 bases of the junction unmatched. Germline CDR1 reads SGHDN; CDR2 reads FVKESK. The CDR3 contains 15 residues. The CDR3 DNA reads TGTGCCAGCAGCCGTCGACAGGGATACTCCTACGAGCAGTACTTC. Amino acids: CASSRRQGYSYEQYF.

This clonotype appeared many times. This rearrangement joins TRBV28 to TRBJ2-3; 13 positions agree with TRBD2. Germline CDR1 reads MDHEN; CDR2 reads SYDVKM. This CDR3 has 16 amino acids. V was pared by 7 bases and J by 3 bases, with 7 bases of the junction left unmatched. The chain's CDR3 is CASTQQTSGRTDTQYF. The CDR3 nucleotides read TGTGCCAGCACCCAACAGACTAGCGGGAGGACAGATACGCAGTATTTT.

This clonotype was observed at least ten times. CDR3: CASSFRDRGQTYNSPLHF. The CDR3 DNA follows: TGCGCCAGCAGCTTCCGGGACAGGGGGCAAACCTATAATTCACCCCTCCACTTT. The rearrangement links TRBV5-1 to TRBJ1-6; 12 positions agree with TRBD1. Germline V gene sequence: CDR1 SGHRS, CDR2 YFSETQ. V lost 2 bases and J lost 2; bases outside the gene matches: 5. The CDR3 is 18 amino acids. Together with reference TRBV5-1 and TRBJ1-6, the CDR3 gives the full variable domain: KAGVTQTPRYLIKTRGQQVTLSCSPISGHRSVSWYQQTPGQGLQFLFEYFSETQRNKGNFPGRFSGRQFSNSRSEMNVSTLELGDSALYLCASSFRDRGQTYNSPLHFGNGTRLTVT.

The V call is TRBV28, the J call TRBJ2-7; D is possibly TRBD1 (6 bases). This CDR3 spans 14 amino acids. V was shortened by 6 bases and J by 4 bases, with 16 bases between the two germline ends. Germline-derived CDR1 and CDR2 are MDHEN and SYDVKM. Here the CDR3 reads CASSKQGSLYEQYF. In DNA form, the CDR3 reads TGTGCCAGCAGCAAACAGGGCTCCCTATACGAGCAGTACTTC.

This clonotype was observed at least ten times. The rearrangement links TRBV11-3 to TRBJ2-1, with D perhaps matching TRBD2 (6 bases). The CDR3 totals 15 residues. Trimming shortened V by 4 bases and J by 5 bases, and 15 bases separated the two germline ends. The V gene's germline CDR1 is SGHNT and CDR2 YENEEA. This CDR3 reads CASSSGGSGNNEQFF. The CDR3 DNA reads TGTGCCAGCAGCTCCGGGGGTAGCGGAAACAATGAGCAGTTCTTC.

The CDR3: CASSPDTSFSSYEQYF. For the CDR3, the DNA is TGTGCCAGCAGCCCAGATACGAGCTTTAGCTCCTACGAGCAGTACTTC. The chain combines TRBV7-2 with TRBJ2-7; D gene unclear. V was cut by 5 bases and J by 0 bases, with 17 bases left in between. Germline V gene sequence: CDR1 SGHTA, CDR2 FQGNSA. The CDR3 contains 16 residues.